The 27 T cell receptor beta chains below come from one sample, sequenced in a study of T cell responses to AZD1222 COVID-19 vaccine (TCRdb year 2021). The time point label for this specimen denotes: baseline before first vaccination. Library preparation employed the immunoSEQ multiplex PCR assay. In TCRdb, the immuneACCESS table is reduced to in-frame sequences with V and J assigned. These tables do not hold every clone; where another copy was compared, an unresolved V gene accounts for under half, and the others remain unexplained. A total of about 120,000 clones appear in this sample, around 85% of them only once. The ten top clones hold 2.4% of the sample. This specimen consisted of peripheral blood, obtained on day 0 of AZD1222 vaccination. These TCRs come from an adult in good health.

Comments on this clone: An end of the junction does not agree with germline; a read error may underlie this. The chain is built from TRBV12-3 or TRBV12-4 and TRBJ1-2, with a possible D match to TRBD1 (5 bases). The CDR3 contains 11 residues. CDR3 amino acids: CASSLAVGLAF. The CDR3 coding sequence is TGTGCCAGCAGTTTAGCGGTGGGGCTCGCCTTC.

J is TRBJ2-7 and V is TRBV5-1, with 16 positions matching TRBD2. There are 17 residues in the CDR3. From germline, CDR1 is SGHRS and CDR2 YFSETQ. After removal of 4 bases from V and 5 bases from J, the junction contained 9 bases not matched to a gene. The CDR3 reads CASSKGLAGGPRDEQYF. CDR3 in DNA: TGCGCCAGCAGCAAGGGACTAGCGGGAGGGCCGAGAGACGAGCAGTACTTC.

The CDR3, as DNA: TGTGCCAGTAGGCGCGGGGGAGGTAGCAATCAGCCCCAGCATTTT. Protein sequence: CASRRGGGSNQPQHF. The rearrangement uses TRBV19 and TRBJ1-5; D may be TRBD1 (5 bases). The CDR3 length is 15 residues. CDR1 and CDR2 from the germline V gene are LNHDA and SQIVND (reference sequence). V was trimmed by 6 bases and J by 0 bases, leaving 12 bases between them.

The J gene is TRBJ2-5, the V gene TRBV2; the match to TRBD2 covers 8 bases. Per germline, CDR1 SNHLY and CDR2 FYNNEI. Unmatched junction bases numbered 6, after V lost 4 bases and J lost 5 bases. The CDR3 has 14 amino acids. The CDR3 is CASSGVAGWETQYF. CDR3 in DNA: TGTGCCAGCAGTGGGGTAGCGGGATGGGAGACCCAGTACTTC.

The chain combines TRBV10-1 with TRBJ2-1; D is possibly TRBD1 or TRBD2 (5 bases each). The CDR3 has 12 amino acids. The V and J ends lost 6 bases and 5 bases respectively, with 8 bases between them. CDR1 is WNHNN and CDR2 is SYGVQD in the germline V gene (reference sequence). The CDR3 loop is CASSGTDNEQFF. The CDR3 DNA is TGCGCCAGCAGCGGGACCGACAATGAGCAGTTCTTC.

This chain links TRBV3-1 (or the pseudogene TRBV3-2) with TRBJ1-2; the D is unclear. The length of the CDR3 is 14 residues. V lost 2 bases and J 8 bases, leaving 15 bases between the germline ends. Germline loops: CDR1 LGHDT, CDR2 YNNKEL (reference sequence). This CDR3 is CASSQRRFAPGYTF. CDR3 nucleotides: TGTGCCAGCAGCCAACGTCGATTTGCGCCGGGCTACACCTTC.

The count of this clone is one. The chain couples TRBV19 to TRBJ2-5; 10 positions agree with TRBD2. This CDR3 comprises 14 residues. After removal of 5 bases from V and 9 bases from J, the junction contained 9 bases not matched to a gene. Germline V gene lookup returns CDR1 LNHDA and CDR2 SQIVND (reference sequence). CDR3 coding DNA: TGTGCCAGTAGTGAACTAGCGGGGCCCGGGGCCCAGTACTTC. This translates into CASSELAGPGAQYF.

A remark on this clone: Other DNA sequences in the same sample also yield this CDR3. The V and J genes are TRBV6-1 and TRBJ2-7; D is perhaps TRBD1 or TRBD2 (5 bases each). The germline V gene has CDR1 MNHNS and CDR2 SASEGT. Trimming took off 0 bases at V and 6 bases at J, with 6 bases between the two ends. The CDR3 loop spans 12 amino acids. The CDR3, as DNA: TGTGCCAGCAGTGAAGCTGGGGGCGAGCAGTACTTC. This sequence encodes CASSEAGGEQYF.

The chain uses TRBV11-2 and TRBJ2-1, with 7 bases lining up with TRBD1. CDR1 is SGHAT and CDR2 is FQNNGV in the germline V gene. The ends lost 1 base at V and 5 bases at J; junction bases unmatched: 8. The CDR3 runs to 16 residues. CDR3 loop: CASSLVGQAINNEQFF. CDR3 DNA: TGTGCCAGCAGCTTAGTCGGACAGGCTATCAACAATGAGCAGTTCTTC.

V and J are TRBV28 and TRBJ2-6; D ambiguous. Germline lookup yields CDR1 MDHEN and CDR2 SYDVKM. CDR3 length: 11 amino acids. Trimming took 6 bases from V and 8 from J, leaving 5 bases between them. CDR3 loop: CASRSTNVLTF. In nucleotides, the CDR3 is TGTGCCAGCAGGTCGACCAACGTCCTGACTTTC.

This chain links TRBV9 with TRBJ2-7; D gene unclear. Germline-derived CDR1 and CDR2 are SGDLS and YYNGEE. This CDR3 is 13 amino acids long. V lost 0 bases and J lost 2, with 6 bases in between. The CDR3 sequence: CASSVGPTYEQYF. CDR3 DNA sequence: TGTGCCAGCAGCGTAGGCCCCACCTACGAGCAGTACTTC. Full variable domain (remainder filled in from reference TRBV9 and TRBJ2-7): DSGVTQTPKHLITATGQRVTLRCSPRSGDLSVYWYQQSLDQGLQFLIQYYNGEERAKGNILERFSAQQFPDLHSELNLSSLELGDSALYFCASSVGPTYEQYFGPGTRLTVT.

This chain connects TRBV28 to TRBJ2-7; 8 bases are a match to TRBD1. V lost 5 bases to trimming and J lost 9 bases; unmatched junction nucleotides: 6. Germline V gene data show CDR1 as MDHEN and CDR2 as SYDVKM. CDR3 size: 12 residues. The CDR3 here is CASSGTGSGQYF. The CDR3 DNA reads as TGTGCCAGCAGTGGGACAGGATCTGGGCAGTACTTC.

V and J are TRBV18 and TRBJ2-2; 11 bases are a match to TRBD1. Germline assignment: CDR1 KGHSH and CDR2 LQKENI. J gave up 3 bases and V 5 bases, and 5 bases lay outside the gene matches. This CDR3 contains 16 residues. CDR3 loop: CASSNPGQGDTGELFF. DNA for the CDR3: TGTGCCAGCTCAAATCCGGGACAGGGGGACACCGGGGAGCTGTTTTTT.

The rearrangement uses TRBV5-1 and TRBJ2-2; D unclear. The CDR3 runs to 15 residues. The germline CDR1 and CDR2 sequences are SGHRS and YFSETQ. Trimming cost V 0 bases and J 7 bases, with 13 bases left between them. The CDR3 DNA is TGCGCCAGCAGCTTGGACACCACCGCTAGCGGGGAGCTGTTTTTT. This sequence encodes CASSLDTTASGELFF.

The rearrangement uses TRBV3-1 (or the pseudogene TRBV3-2) and TRBJ1-1, with D unresolved. Germline loops: CDR1 LGHDT, CDR2 YNNKEL (reference sequence). Trimming pared 1 base from V and 11 bases from J, leaving 14 bases between. The CDR3 has 13 amino acids. The CDR3 is CASSQVSQNNAFF. In DNA form, the CDR3 reads TGTGCCAGCAGCCAAGTAAGCCAGAATAACGCTTTCTTT.

The CDR3 coding sequence is TGTGCCAGCAAGAGGGGCAGGGACATCGGCACTGAAGCTTTCTTT. It codes for CASKRGRDIGTEAFF. This chain joins TRBV6-5 and TRBJ1-1; a weak D match, TRBD1 (6 bases). V was cut by 7 bases and J by 4 bases, with 19 bases left in between. The germline V gene encodes CDR1 MNHEY and CDR2 SVGAGI. This CDR3 is built from 15 residues.

The chain recombines TRBV28 with TRBJ1-4, with a weak D call TRBD1 (5 bases). The CDR3 totals 17 residues. Looked up from germline, CDR1 is MDHEN and CDR2 is SYDVKM. V lost 4 bases and J lost 7, with 22 bases in between. The CDR3 region is CASSSPPGRVEGEKLFF. CDR3 bases: TGTGCCAGCAGTTCCCCCCCTGGCAGGGTGGAAGGTGAAAAACTGTTTTTT.

CDR3 in amino acids: CAHWMWGGYGYTF. For the CDR3, the DNA is TGTGCTCACTGGATGTGGGGTGGCTATGGCTACACCTTC. The chain carries TRBV30 and TRBJ1-2; D unresolved. Germline V CDR1 and CDR2: GTSNPN, SVGIG (reference sequence). The CDR3 length is 13 residues.

As for this clone: The junction and the germline gene differ at one end; a read error may be behind it. This rearrangement joins TRBV28 to TRBJ2-7; D ambiguous. Germline V lookup: CDR1 MDHEN, CDR2 SYDVKM. The CDR3 is 15 amino acids. CDR3 sequence (DNA): TGTGCCAGCAGTCCCGGATTAAGGAGCTTCTACGGGCAGTACTTC. This gives the protein CASSPGLRSFYGQYF.

The chain couples TRBV29-1 to TRBJ2-7, with D possibly TRBD2 on 5 matching bases. The CDR3 loop spans 10 amino acids. Looked up from germline, CDR1 is SQVTM and CDR2 is ANQGSEA. V was shortened by 6 bases and J by 3 bases, with 6 bases between the two germline ends. CDR3: CSVGDYEQYF. CDR3 coding DNA: TGCAGCGTCGGGGACTACGAGCAGTACTTC.

The chain links TRBV11-1 to TRBJ2-3; 7 bases fit TRBD1. Germline V gene data show CDR1 as SGHAT and CDR2 as FQDESV (reference sequence). CDR3 length equals 13 residues. V lost 4 bases, J lost 3 bases, and 1 base stayed unmatched. The CDR3 sequence: CASSSTGTDTQYF. Here the CDR3 DNA reads TGTGCCAGCAGCTCGACAGGGACAGATACGCAGTATTTT.

This clone came up a few times. The CDR3 sequence is CASSSAGTGETQYF. CDR3 bases: TGTGCCAGCAGCTCGGCGGGGACGGGAGAGACCCAGTACTTC. The chain recombines TRBV5-8 with TRBJ2-5, with D perhaps matching TRBD2 (6 bases). The V end lost 3 bases, the J end lost 4 bases, and 13 bases lay between the germline ends. In germline, CDR1 is SGHTS, CDR2 YDEGEE. The CDR3 totals 14 residues.

CDR3 nucleotides: TGCGCCAGCAAACAGGGGGCTGGCACTGAAGCTTTCTTT. It yields the protein CASKQGAGTEAFF. The V and J genes are TRBV5-1 and TRBJ1-1; 9 bases match TRBD1. Germline trimming cut 6 bases from V and 4 bases from J; bases unmatched to any gene: 4. This CDR3 comprises 13 residues. From germline, CDR1 is SGHRS and CDR2 YFSETQ. Full variable domain (missing parts from reference TRBV5-1 and TRBJ1-1): KAGVTQTPRYLIKTRGQQVTLSCSPISGHRSVSWYQQTPGQGLQFLFEYFSETQRNKGNFPGRFSGRQFSNSRSEMNVSTLELGDSALYLCASKQGAGTEAFFGQGTRLTVV.

The J gene is TRBJ1-3, the V gene TRBV10-3; tentatively, D is TRBD1 (5 bases). V lost 6 bases and J 0 bases, leaving 9 bases between the germline ends. CDR3 length: 14 amino acids. Germline V gene lookup returns CDR1 ENHRY and CDR2 SYGVKD. The CDR3 sequence is CAIRQDRSGNTIYF. The CDR3 bases are TGTGCCATCAGACAGGATCGCTCTGGAAACACCATATATTTT.

This clone was seen once. The rearrangement uses TRBV19 and TRBJ2-1, with 8 nucleotides matching TRBD1. The CDR3 totals 15 residues. Germline CDR1 is LNHDA and CDR2 is SQIVND (reference sequence). Trimming at V came to 1 base and at J to 5 bases, leaving 4 bases not matched to a gene. In nucleotides, the CDR3 is TGTGCCAGTAGTATAGTTCAGGGGGCGAACAATGAGCAGTTCTTC. It translates to CASSIVQGANNEQFF. The whole variable domain, remainder taken from reference TRBV19 and TRBJ2-1, is DGGITQSPKYLFRKEGQNVTLSCEQNLNHDAMYWYRQDPGQGLRLIYYSQIVNDFQKGDIAEGYSVSREKKESFPLTVTSAQKNPTAFYLCASSIVQGANNEQFFGPGTRLTVL.

The chain combines TRBV2 with TRBJ2-7, with D maybe TRBD1 (6 bases). Trimming shortened V by 6 bases and J by 3 bases, and 18 bases separated the two germline ends. This CDR3 region has 15 residues. In germline, CDR1 is SNHLY, CDR2 FYNNEI. The CDR3 protein is CASRADTVGGYEQYF. In DNA form, the CDR3 reads TGTGCCAGCAGGGCGGACACTGTAGGGGGCTACGAGCAGTACTTC.

The CDR3 loop is CASIGYSNQPQHF. The DNA for the CDR3 is TGTGCCAGCATCGGGTATAGCAATCAGCCCCAGCATTTT. The chain combines TRBV6-5 with TRBJ1-5; D call uncertain. Germline loops: CDR1 MNHEY, CDR2 SVGAGI. This CDR3 spans 13 amino acids. V shed 7 bases and J shed 0 bases, with 7 bases lying between them.